The clone carrying this T cell receptor beta chain showed up many times. Its cognate antigen is unknown. The V gene's germline CDR1 is SGHRS and CDR2 YFSETQ. V lost 3 bases, J lost 10 bases, and 8 bases lay in between. The CDR3 extends over 11 amino acids. TCRdb ran MiXCR on the 5' RACE reads and lists one entry per CDR3 protein. The sample yields some 150,000 distinct CDR3 sequences, around 8.5% seen once. The record originates from a study of T cells after yellow fever vaccination. About the research overall: Fractions with few cells were prepared using SMART-Seq v4 Ultra Low Input.

Study-level points and caveats: Though weaker, the secondary response peaked faster, on day 5 versus 15.

The genes are TRBV5-1 and TRBJ2-1; D gene uncertain. Sequences were derived from CD8+ T cells sorted from PBMCs, sampled 45 days after the yellow fever booster vaccination. The source of this sequence is a young man who received the YFV17D yellow fever vaccine. CDR3 sequence: CASSWAGEQFF. DNA of the CDR3: TGCGCCAGCAGCTGGGCCGGGGAGCAGTTCTTC.